This T cell receptor (beta chain) was captured in a study of blood T cell repertoires in COVID-19. Study-level background: The United States, Italy and Spain supplied acute and convalescent COVID-19 samples. From T cells, B-cell-depleted T cells, or PBMCs came the material, which was cDNA or gDNA.

The CDR3 is made up of 15 amino acids. V trimming: 6 bases; J trimming: 5 bases; junction bases outside the gene matches: 11. Germline lookup yields CDR1 MDHEN and CDR2 SYDVKM. In the source study's methods: From reference gene primer amplification, estimates of nucleated cell counts were derived. Data came from immunoSEQ multiplex PCR; TCRdb stores just in-frame clones and leaves some out. The DNA was the basis for D and trimming; V, J and clone size are from that table. The sample records about 120,000 clones, 70% to 90% being singletons. The sequencing input was peripheral blood. The chain is built from TRBV28 and TRBJ1-2; 8 bases line up with TRBD1. This clonotype originated in a man aged 55-75 years with acute or convalescent COVID-19. The CDR3 DNA follows: TGTGCCAGCAGCTCCGGACAGGGAGGAGGATATGGCTACACCTTC. Amino acids: CASSSGQGGGYGYTF.